This T cell receptor (beta chain) was captured in a study of cytomegalovirus exposure and HLA in healthy donors. Use of 60 Vbeta and 13 Jbeta primers characterized the PCR. Measured with immunoSEQ multiplex PCR; TCRdb has only the in-frame clones, and not every one. The data contain around 140,000 clones, approximately 78% of them seen just once; the ten biggest clones take up roughly 6.2%. Input material: PBMCs. The TCR sequence derives from a woman aged 40 to 55 in good health and CMV-seropositive.

In DNA form, the CDR3 reads TGTGCCAGCAGCCAATCGGGCACTGAAGCTTTCTTT. This codes for CASSQSGTEAFF. The chain combines TRBV7-3 with TRBJ1-1; unclear D gene. V shed 5 bases and J shed 4 bases, with 8 bases lying between them. The CDR3 length is 12 residues. Germline lookup yields CDR1 SGHTA and CDR2 FQGTGA.